This T cell receptor beta chain comes out of a study of CD8+CD57+ T cells in acquired aplastic anemia. Study information: Isolated CD4+ and CD8+ cells, once sorted, yielded DNA averaging approximately 3 ug. There were roughly 9.8 million reads, on average, for CD4+ cells from healthy donors.

Germline assignment: CDR1 SGHDN and CDR2 FVKESK. V lost 3 bases to trimming and J lost 6 bases, with 8 bases between them. The CDR3 covers 12 residues. It was genomic DNA that served as the template for profiling TCR beta VDJ and CDR3. TCRdb processed the reads anew with MiXCR; each CDR3 protein has one entry. The data hold 150,000 to 200,000 distinct CDR3 sequences, with about half observed a single time. Concerning this clonotype itself: What it recognizes is unknown.

Overall study results and limits: Patients did not significantly differ from controls in CD8+ Simpson's diversity.

The sequenced sample was sorted CD4+, CD8+, or CD8+CD57+ T cells (not recorded which) from PBMCs. The gene calls are TRBV14 and TRBJ1-1, with D possibly matching TRBD1 (6 bases). The origin of this receptor is a human donor in good health. CDR3 protein: CASSQNRAEAFF. As DNA, the CDR3 is TGTGCCAGCAGCCAGAACAGGGCTGAAGCTTTCTTT.